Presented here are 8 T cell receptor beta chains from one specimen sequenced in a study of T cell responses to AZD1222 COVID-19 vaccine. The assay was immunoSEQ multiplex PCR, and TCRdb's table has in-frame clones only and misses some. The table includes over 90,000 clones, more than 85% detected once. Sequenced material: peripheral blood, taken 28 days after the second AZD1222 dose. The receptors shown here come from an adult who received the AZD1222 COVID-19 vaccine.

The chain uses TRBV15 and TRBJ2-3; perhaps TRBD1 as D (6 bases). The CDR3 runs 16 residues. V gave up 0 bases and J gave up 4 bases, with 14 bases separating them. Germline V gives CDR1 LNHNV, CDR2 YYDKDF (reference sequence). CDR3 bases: TGTGCCACCAGCAGAGATCTGGGCAGGGGAGCAGATACGCAGTATTTT. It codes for CATSRDLGRGADTQYF.

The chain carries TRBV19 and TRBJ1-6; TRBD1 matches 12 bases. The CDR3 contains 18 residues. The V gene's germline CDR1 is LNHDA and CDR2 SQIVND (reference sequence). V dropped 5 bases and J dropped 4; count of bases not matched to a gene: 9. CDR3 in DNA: TGTGCCAGTAGTTCCGGGACAGGGGGCGCTGGTTATAATTCACCCCTCCACTTT. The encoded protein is CASSSGTGGAGYNSPLHF.

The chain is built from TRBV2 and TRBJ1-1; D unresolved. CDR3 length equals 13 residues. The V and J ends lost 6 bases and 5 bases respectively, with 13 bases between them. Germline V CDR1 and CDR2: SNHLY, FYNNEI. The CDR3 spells CASSLGVETEAFF. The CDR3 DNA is TGTGCCAGCAGCCTCGGGGTCGAGACTGAAGCTTTCTTT.

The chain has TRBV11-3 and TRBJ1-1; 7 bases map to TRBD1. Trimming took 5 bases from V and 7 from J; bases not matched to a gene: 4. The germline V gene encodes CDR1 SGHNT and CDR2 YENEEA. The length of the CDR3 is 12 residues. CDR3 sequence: CASSLRDSEAFF. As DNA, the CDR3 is TGTGCCAGCAGCCTCCGGGACAGTGAAGCTTTCTTT.

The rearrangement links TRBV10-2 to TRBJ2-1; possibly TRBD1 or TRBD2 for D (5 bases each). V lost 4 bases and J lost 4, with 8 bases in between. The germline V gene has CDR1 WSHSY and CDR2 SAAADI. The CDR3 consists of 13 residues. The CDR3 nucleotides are TGCGCCAGCAGTGGAGGGGTTTACAATGAGCAGTTCTTC. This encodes CASSGGVYNEQFF.

In nucleotides, the CDR3 is TGTGCCAGTAGTATAGTACCGGCGATTAAGCCCCAGCATTTT. Its protein product is CASSIVPAIKPQHF. V usage is TRBV19 and J usage is TRBJ1-5; unclear D gene. This CDR3 has 14 amino acids. Trimming removed 1 base at V and 8 bases at J, with 12 bases between. Germline CDR1 and CDR2: LNHDA and SQIVND (reference sequence).

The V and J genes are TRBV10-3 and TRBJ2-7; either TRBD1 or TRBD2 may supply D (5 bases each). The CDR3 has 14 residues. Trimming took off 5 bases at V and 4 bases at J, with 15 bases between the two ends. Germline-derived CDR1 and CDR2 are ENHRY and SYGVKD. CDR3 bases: TGTGCCATCAGTTATTTGGGGGTGGGTTACGAGCAGTACTTC. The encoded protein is CAISYLGVGYEQYF.

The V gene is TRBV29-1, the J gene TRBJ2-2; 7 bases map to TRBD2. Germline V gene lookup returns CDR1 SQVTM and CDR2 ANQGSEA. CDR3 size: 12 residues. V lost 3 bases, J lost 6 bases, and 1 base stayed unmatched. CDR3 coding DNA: TGCAGCGTTGAGGGGAGGGCCGGGGAGCTGTTTTTT. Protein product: CSVEGRAGELFF.